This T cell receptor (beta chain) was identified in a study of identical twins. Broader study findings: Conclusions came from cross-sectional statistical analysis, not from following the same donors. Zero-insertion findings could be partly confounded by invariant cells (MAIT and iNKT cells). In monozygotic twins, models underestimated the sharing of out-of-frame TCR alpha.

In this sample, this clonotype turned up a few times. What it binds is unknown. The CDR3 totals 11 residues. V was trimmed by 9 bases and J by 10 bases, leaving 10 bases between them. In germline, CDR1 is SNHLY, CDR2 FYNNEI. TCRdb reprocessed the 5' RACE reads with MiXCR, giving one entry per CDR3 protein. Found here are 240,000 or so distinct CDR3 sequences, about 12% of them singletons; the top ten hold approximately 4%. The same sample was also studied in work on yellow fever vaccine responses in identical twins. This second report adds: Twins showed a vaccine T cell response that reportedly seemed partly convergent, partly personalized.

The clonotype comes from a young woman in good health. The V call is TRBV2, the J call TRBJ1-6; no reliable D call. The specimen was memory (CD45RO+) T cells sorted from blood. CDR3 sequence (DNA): TGTGCCAGTAGCGAGTGGTCACCCCTCCACTTT. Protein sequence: CASSEWSPLHF.